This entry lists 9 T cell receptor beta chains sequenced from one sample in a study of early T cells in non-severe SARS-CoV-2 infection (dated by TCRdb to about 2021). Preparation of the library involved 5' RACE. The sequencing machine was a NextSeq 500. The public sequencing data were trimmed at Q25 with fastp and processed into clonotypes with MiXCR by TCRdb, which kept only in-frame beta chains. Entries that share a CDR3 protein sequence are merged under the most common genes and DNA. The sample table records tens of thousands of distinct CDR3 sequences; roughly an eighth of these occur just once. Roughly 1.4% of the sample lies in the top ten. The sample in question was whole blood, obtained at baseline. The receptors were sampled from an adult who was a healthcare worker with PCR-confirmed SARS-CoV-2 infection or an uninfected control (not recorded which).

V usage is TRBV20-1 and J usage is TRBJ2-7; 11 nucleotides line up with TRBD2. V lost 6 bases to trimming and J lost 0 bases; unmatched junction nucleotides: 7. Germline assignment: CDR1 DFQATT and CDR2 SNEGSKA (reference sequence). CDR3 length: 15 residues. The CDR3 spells CSASASGGLSYEQYF. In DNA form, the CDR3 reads TGCAGTGCCAGCGCTAGCGGGGGGCTCTCCTACGAGCAGTACTTC.

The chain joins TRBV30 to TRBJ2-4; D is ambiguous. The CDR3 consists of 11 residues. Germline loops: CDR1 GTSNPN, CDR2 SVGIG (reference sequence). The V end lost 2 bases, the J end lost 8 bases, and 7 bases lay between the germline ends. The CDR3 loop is CAWSWRDIQYF. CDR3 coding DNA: TGTGCCTGGAGTTGGAGAGACATTCAGTACTTC.

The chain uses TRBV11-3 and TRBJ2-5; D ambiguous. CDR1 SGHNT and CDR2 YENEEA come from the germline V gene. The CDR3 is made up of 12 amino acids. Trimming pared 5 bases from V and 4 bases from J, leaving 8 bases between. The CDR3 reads CASSSSGETQYF. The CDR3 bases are TGTGCCAGCAGCAGCTCGGGAGAGACCCAGTACTTC.

CDR3 region: CASSPKGGNEKLFF. As DNA, the CDR3 is TGTGCCAGCAGCCCCAAGGGCGGGAATGAAAAACTGTTTTTT. The chain is built from TRBV7-9 and TRBJ1-4, with unresolved D. The CDR3 is 14 residues long. Looked up from germline, CDR1 is SEHNR and CDR2 is FQNEAQ (reference sequence). Trimming took 5 bases from V and 5 from J, leaving 12 bases between them.

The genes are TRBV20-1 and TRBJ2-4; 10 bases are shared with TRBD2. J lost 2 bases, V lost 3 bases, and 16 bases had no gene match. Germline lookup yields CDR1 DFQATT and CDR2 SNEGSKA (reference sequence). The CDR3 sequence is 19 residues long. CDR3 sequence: CSASLSSGGHLPTKNIQYF. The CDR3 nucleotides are TGCAGTGCTAGTTTGTCTAGCGGGGGCCACCTCCCTACCAAAAACATTCAGTACTTC.

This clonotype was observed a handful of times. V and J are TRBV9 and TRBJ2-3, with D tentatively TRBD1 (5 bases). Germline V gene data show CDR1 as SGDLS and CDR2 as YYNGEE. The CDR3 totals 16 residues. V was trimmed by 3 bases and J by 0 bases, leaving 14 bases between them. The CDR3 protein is CASSGGAERSTDTQYF. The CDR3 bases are TGTGCCAGCAGCGGTGGGGCAGAACGTAGCACAGATACGCAGTATTTT.

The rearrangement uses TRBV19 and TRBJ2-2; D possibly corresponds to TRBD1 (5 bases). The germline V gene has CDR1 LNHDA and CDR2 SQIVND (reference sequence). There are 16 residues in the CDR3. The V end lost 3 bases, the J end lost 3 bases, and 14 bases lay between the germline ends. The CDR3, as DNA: TGTGCCAGTAGTATTAGAGCAGGGCGATACACCGGGGAGCTGTTTTTT. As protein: CASSIRAGRYTGELFF.

The CDR3 protein is CASSLGDSRNEQFF. CDR3 nucleotides: TGTGCCAGCAGCTTAGGGGACTCGAGAAATGAGCAGTTCTTC. This chain joins TRBV7-2 and TRBJ2-1, with D tentatively TRBD2 (6 bases). Per germline, CDR1 SGHTA and CDR2 FQGNSA. This CDR3 is built from 14 residues. Trimming shortened V by 1 base and J by 7 bases, and 11 bases separated the two germline ends.

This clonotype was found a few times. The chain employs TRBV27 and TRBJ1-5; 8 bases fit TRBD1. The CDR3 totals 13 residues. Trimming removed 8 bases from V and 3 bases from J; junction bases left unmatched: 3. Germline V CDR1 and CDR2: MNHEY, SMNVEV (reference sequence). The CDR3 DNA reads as TGTGCCAGCCGACAGGGGTACAATCAGCCCCAGCATTTT. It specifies CASRQGYNQPQHF.